A single T cell receptor (beta chain) is shown here with its context. The sample is drawn from a study of T cell changes during pregnancy in multiple sclerosis. Germline CDR1 and CDR2: KGHSH and LQKENI. Trimming removed 3 bases from V and 2 bases from J, with 12 bases in between. This CDR3 is 15 amino acids long. Produced via immunoSEQ multiplex PCR; TCRdb's table is partial and in-frame only. The sample has 55,000 to 80,000 clones; approximately 93% are singletons. The chain couples TRBV18 to TRBJ2-3; a weak D match, TRBD2 (6 bases). The sample in question was CD8+ T cells from peripheral blood mononuclear cells, obtained in the second trimester of pregnancy. The clonotype comes from a female donor with multiple sclerosis, enrolled in a pregnancy study. The CDR3 DNA reads TGTGCCAGCTCACCTTGGGGACTGATCACAGATACGCAGTATTTT. Its protein product is CASSPWGLITDTQYF.